The following is a TCR beta chain sequence with its context. The target antigen is unknown. Isolated RNA was reverse transcribed in full, so expressed TCRB transcripts were sequenced. TCRdb's table, derived via immunoSEQ multiplex PCR, lists solely in-frame clones and lacks some. The sample includes about 15,000 clones, about 70% seen only once; the top ten take 2% to 2.5%. These data come from a study of beta chain features in type 1 diabetes. General study findings and limits: Significant though moderate, a shortening of TCRB CDR3s appeared in all four CD4+ subsets of Type 1 diabetes patients.

Germline assignment: CDR1 MNHEY and CDR2 SVGAGI. V was pared by 6 bases and J by 10 bases, with 13 bases of the junction left unmatched. The CDR3 has 14 amino acids. The sequence was collected from a man aged 30-40 years with type 1 diabetes. The specimen was Tregs from blood. V is TRBV6-5 and J is TRBJ1-1; the match to TRBD1 covers 8 bases. In DNA, the CDR3 is TGTGCCAGCAGCAAAACGACAGGGGCGGGTGGAGCTTTCTTT. Its translation is CASSKTTGAGGAFF.